These 5 T cell receptor beta chains originate from one sample sequenced in a study of T cells and copy number aberrations in small-cell lung cancer. Generated by immunoSEQ multiplex PCR, the TCRdb table keeps only in-frame clones and is missing some. The repertoire includes 2,500 or so clones, approximately 82% of them detected once, and more than 9% sits in the top ten. Sequenced material: normal tissue next to the tumor. The source of these receptors is a man between 65 and 85 years old with small cell lung cancer.

The chain carries TRBV5-6 and TRBJ2-7, with D hard to call. V lost 0 bases and J 1 base, leaving 8 bases between the germline ends. This CDR3 region has 14 residues. The germline gives CDR1 SGHDT, CDR2 YYEEEE. CDR3 in DNA: TGTGCCAGCAGCTTGGATACAGATTCCTACGAGCAGTACTTC. Amino acid sequence: CASSLDTDSYEQYF.

Only one count was recorded for this clone. The CDR3 nucleotides are TGTGCCAGCAGCTTAGGTGATTCACCCCTCCACTTT. Protein sequence: CASSLGDSPLHF. The chain uses TRBV11-3 and TRBJ1-6; no clear D gene. The V and J ends lost 1 base and 8 bases respectively, with 3 bases between them. The CDR3 has 12 residues. CDR1 is SGHNT and CDR2 is YENEEA in the germline V gene.

The rearrangement links TRBV19 to TRBJ2-5; the match to TRBD2 covers 9 bases. The CDR3 extends over 14 amino acids. CDR1 LNHDA and CDR2 SQIVND come from the germline V gene (reference sequence). J lost 2 bases, V lost 7 bases, and 5 bases had no gene match. The CDR3 coding sequence is TGTGCCAGTAATGCCGGACTAGCGCAAGAGACCCAGTACTTC. It is translated as CASNAGLAQETQYF.

The V gene is TRBV5-1, the J gene TRBJ1-1; 11 bases fit TRBD1. There are 15 residues in the CDR3. CDR1 is SGHRS, CDR2 YFSETQ, per germline. Losses at the gene ends were 4 bases for V and 7 bases for J; bases not matched to a gene: 9. CDR3 nucleotides: TGCGCCAGCAGCCTGGGACAGGGGGGATTGAATGAAGCTTTCTTT. This sequence encodes CASSLGQGGLNEAFF. Filled out from reference TRBV5-1 and TRBJ1-1, the complete variable domain reads KAGVTQTPRYLIKTRGQQVTLSCSPISGHRSVSWYQQTPGQGLQFLFEYFSETQRNKGNFPGRFSGRQFSNSRSEMNVSTLELGDSALYLCASSLGQGGLNEAFFGQGTRLTVV.

J is TRBJ1-3 and V is TRBV28; 7 nucleotides agree with TRBD1. The CDR3 sequence is 15 residues long. V shed 7 bases, J shed 4 bases, and the junction held 10 bases outside the gene matches. The germline V gene has CDR1 MDHEN and CDR2 SYDVKM. CDR3 region: CASTQGGMEGNTIYF. The CDR3 DNA sequence: TGTGCCAGCACCCAAGGGGGCATGGAAGGAAACACCATATATTTT.